The sample holds many counts of the clone carrying this TCR beta chain. Germline loops: CDR1 MNHNS, CDR2 SASEGT. Trimming took off 9 bases at V and 0 bases at J, with 13 bases between the two ends. This CDR3 has 14 amino acids. The data derive from a study of immune characterization of retroperitoneal liposarcoma. TCRdb re-analysed the PCR reads in MiXCR, keeping a single row per CDR3 protein. This table holds approximately 10,000 distinct CDR3 sequences, roughly 28% found once. The source material was tumor tissue. The chain uses TRBV6-1 and TRBJ2-3, with D possibly matching TRBD2 (5 bases). The sequence derives from a female donor with retroperitoneal liposarcoma. As DNA, the CDR3 is TGTGCCAGTCGTACTAGATCTAGCACAGATACGCAGTATTTT. The encoded protein is CASRTRSSTDTQYF.